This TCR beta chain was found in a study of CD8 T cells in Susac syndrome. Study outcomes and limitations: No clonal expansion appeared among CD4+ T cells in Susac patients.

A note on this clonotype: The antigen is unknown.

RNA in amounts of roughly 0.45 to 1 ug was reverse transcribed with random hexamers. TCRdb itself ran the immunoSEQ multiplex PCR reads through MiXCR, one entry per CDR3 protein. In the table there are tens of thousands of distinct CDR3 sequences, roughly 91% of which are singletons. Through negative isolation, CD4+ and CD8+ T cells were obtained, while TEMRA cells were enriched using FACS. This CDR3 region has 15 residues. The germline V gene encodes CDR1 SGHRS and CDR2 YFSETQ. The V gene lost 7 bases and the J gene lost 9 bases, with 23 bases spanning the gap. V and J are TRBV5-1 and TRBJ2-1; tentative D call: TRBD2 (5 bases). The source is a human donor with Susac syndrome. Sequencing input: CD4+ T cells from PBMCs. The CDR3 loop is CASSFGRVGFGEQFF. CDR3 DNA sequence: TGCGCCAGCTCCTTCGGGCGGGTGGGCTTTGGTGAGCAGTTCTTC.